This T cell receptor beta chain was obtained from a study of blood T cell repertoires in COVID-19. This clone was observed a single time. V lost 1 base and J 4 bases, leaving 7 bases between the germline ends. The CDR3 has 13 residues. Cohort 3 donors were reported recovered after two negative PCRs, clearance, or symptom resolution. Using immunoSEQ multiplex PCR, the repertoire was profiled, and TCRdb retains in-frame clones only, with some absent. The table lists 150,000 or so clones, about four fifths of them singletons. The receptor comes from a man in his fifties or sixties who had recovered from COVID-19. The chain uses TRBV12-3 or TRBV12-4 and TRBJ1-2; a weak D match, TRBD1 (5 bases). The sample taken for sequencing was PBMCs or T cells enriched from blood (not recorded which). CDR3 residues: CASSLGQSYGYTF. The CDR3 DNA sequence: TGTGCCAGCAGTTTAGGACAGTCCTATGGCTACACCTTC.